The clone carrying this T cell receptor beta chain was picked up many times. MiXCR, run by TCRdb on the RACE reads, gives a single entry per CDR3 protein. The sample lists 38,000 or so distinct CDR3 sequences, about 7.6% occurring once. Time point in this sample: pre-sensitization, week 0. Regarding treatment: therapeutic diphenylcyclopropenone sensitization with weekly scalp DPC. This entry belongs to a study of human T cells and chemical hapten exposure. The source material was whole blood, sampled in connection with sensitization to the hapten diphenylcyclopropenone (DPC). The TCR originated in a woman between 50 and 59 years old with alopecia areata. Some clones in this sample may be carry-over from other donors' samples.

The CDR3 loop is CSVRGVYEQYF. The DNA of the CDR3 is TGCAGCGTAAGGGGGGTGTACGAGCAGTACTTC. The chain recombines TRBV29-1 with TRBJ2-7, with D possibly being TRBD1 or TRBD2 (6 bases each). This CDR3 region has 11 residues. Germline loops: CDR1 SQVTM, CDR2 ANQGSEA. V was shortened by 6 bases and J by 4 bases, with 10 bases between the two germline ends.